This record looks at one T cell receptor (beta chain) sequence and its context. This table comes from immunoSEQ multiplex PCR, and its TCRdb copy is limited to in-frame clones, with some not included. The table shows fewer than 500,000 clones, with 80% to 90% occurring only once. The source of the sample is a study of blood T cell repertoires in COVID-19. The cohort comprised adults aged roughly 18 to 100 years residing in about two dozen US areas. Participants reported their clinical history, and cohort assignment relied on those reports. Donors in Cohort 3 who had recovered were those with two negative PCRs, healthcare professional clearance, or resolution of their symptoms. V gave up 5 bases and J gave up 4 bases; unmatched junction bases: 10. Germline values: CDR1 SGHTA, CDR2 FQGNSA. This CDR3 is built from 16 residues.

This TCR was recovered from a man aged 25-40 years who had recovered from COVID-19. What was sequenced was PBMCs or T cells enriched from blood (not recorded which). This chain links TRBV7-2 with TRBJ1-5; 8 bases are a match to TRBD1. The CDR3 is CASSPGADRGNQPQHF. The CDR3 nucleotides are TGTGCCAGCAGCCCGGGGGCAGACAGGGGTAATCAGCCCCAGCATTTT.